The present entry profiles one T cell receptor beta chain with its context. Its antigen is as yet unknown. The libraries of TRB cDNA were constructed through 5' RACE using UMI labels. TCRdb re-analyzed the 5' RACE reads; it lists each CDR3 protein once, without DNA. The listing contains tens of thousands of distinct CDR3 sequences. The data were obtained in a study of CXCR3-negative and CXCR3-positive naive CD8 T cells. Whole-study results and caveats: When CXCR3-positive naive cells were set against CXCR3-negative naive cells, the former had more hydrophobic TRB CDR3s.

The CDR3 extends over 18 amino acids. CDR1 is SGHRS, CDR2 YFSETQ, per germline. Every individual CD8+ T cell subset underwent sorting in triplicate at around 300,000 cells apiece. This sequence was found in a human donor in good health. Some clones in this sample may be carry-over from other donors' samples. The genes are TRBV5-1 and TRBJ2-2; TCRdb names TRBD1, which stays unverified in the absence of DNA. Material: naive CXCR3+ CD8+ T cells from blood. As to subset: CD45RO-CCR7+CD27+CD95- naive CD8+ T cells expressing CXCR3 (TNR3+). This CDR3 is CASSSIDHGTGNTGELFF.